This T cell receptor (beta chain) was obtained from a study of lymphopenia after photon versus proton radiotherapy. Method: immunoSEQ multiplex PCR; TCRdb's copy keeps in-frame clones and lacks some. The repertoire holds 20,000 to 30,000 clones, with roughly 85% as singletons. Regarding the study as a whole: Survival link was tested only in deceased patients; proton benefit remains a possibility.

A single count supports this clone. The antigen is undetermined. The V segment lost 5 bases and the J segment 5 bases; nucleotides outside the gene matches: 7. CDR1 is LNHDA, CDR2 SQIVND, per germline (reference sequence). The CDR3 has 14 residues. The sample consisted of peripheral blood, taken from a patient treated with proton-based radiotherapy. The chain employs TRBV19 and TRBJ2-5, with 8 nucleotides matching TRBD1. The sequence was obtained from a woman in her 70s with pancreatic cancer. CDR3 sequence (DNA): TGTGCCAGTAGTCGCCAGGGGGCTGAGGAGACCCAGTACTTC. Protein product: CASSRQGAEETQYF.